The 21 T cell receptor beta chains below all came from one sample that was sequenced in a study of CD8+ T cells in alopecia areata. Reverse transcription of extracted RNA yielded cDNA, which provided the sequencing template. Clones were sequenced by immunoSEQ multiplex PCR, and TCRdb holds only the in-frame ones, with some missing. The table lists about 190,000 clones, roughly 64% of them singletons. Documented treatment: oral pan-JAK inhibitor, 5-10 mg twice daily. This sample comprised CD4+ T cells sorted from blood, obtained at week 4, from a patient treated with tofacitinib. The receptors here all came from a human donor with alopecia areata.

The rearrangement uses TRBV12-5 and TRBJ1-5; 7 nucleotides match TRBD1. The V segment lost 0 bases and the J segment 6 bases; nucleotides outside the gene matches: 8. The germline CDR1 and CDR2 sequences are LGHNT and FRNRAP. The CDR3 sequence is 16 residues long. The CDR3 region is CASGLVLDREGQPQHF. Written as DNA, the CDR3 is TGTGCTAGTGGTTTGGTACTCGACAGGGAAGGTCAGCCCCAGCATTTT.

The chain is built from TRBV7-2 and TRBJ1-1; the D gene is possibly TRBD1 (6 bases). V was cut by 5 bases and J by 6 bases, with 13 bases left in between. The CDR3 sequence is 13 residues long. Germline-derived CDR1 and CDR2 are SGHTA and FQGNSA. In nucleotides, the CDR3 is TGTGCCAGCAGCGCAAGACAGGTAGCTGAAGCTTTCTTT. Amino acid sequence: CASSARQVAEAFF.

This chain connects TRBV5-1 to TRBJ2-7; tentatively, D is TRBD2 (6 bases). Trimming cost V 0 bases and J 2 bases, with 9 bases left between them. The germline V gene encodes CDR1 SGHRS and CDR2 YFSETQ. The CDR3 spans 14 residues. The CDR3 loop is CASSLGGVTYEQYF. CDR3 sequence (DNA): TGCGCCAGCAGCTTGGGCGGGGTTACCTACGAGCAGTACTTC.

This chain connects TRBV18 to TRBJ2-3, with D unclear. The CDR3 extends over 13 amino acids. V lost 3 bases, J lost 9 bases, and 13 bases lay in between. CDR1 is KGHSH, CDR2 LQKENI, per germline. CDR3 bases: TGTGCCAGCTCACCTCCGGGCGGTCGGACGCAGTATTTT. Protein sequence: CASSPPGGRTQYF.

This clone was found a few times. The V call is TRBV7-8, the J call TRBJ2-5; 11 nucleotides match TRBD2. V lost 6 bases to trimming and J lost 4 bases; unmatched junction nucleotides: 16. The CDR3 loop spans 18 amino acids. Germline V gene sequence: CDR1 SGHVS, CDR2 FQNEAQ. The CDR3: CASSSPRGSGGAVETQYF. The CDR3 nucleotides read TGTGCCAGCAGTTCCCCCCGAGGTAGCGGGGGGGCCGTAGAGACCCAGTACTTC.

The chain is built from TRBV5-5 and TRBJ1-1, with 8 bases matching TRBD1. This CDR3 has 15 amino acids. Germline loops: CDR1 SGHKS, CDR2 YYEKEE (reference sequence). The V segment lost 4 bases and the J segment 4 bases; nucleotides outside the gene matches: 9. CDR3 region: CASSSRNRGITEAFF. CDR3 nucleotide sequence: TGTGCCAGCAGCAGCCGGAACAGGGGGATCACTGAAGCTTTCTTT.

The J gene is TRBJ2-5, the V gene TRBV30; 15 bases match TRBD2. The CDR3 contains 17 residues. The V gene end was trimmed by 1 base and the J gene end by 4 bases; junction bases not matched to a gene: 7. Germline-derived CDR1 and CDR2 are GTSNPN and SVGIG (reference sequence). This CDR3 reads CAWSALPGLAGGETQYF. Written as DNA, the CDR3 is TGTGCCTGGAGTGCCCTCCCGGGACTAGCGGGGGGAGAGACCCAGTACTTC.

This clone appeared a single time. This chain's CDR3 is CASRWTGANEQYF. CDR3 coding DNA: TGTGCCAGCAGGTGGACAGGGGCCAACGAGCAGTACTTC. This chain links TRBV27 with TRBJ2-7; 9 bases are a match to TRBD1. The V and J ends lost 6 bases and 5 bases, in that order; junction bases with no gene match: 5. Germline V CDR1 and CDR2: MNHEY, SMNVEV (reference sequence). CDR3 length equals 13 residues.

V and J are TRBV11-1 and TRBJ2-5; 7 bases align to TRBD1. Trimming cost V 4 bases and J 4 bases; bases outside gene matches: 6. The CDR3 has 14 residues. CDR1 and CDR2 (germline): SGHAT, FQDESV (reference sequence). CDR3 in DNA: TGTGCCAGCAGCTCTACAGGGGCCTCAGAGACCCAGTACTTC. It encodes CASSSTGASETQYF.

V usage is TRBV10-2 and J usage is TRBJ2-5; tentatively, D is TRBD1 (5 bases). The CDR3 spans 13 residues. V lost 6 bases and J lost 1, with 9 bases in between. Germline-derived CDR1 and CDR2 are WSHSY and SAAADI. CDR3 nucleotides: TGCGCCAGCAGATTGGGGCCCCAAGAGACCCAGTACTTC. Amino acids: CASRLGPQETQYF.

The CDR3 DNA reads as TGTGCCAGCAGAGGACAGGGGGCATCTGAAGCTTTCTTT. Residues: CASRGQGASEAFF. The chain combines TRBV2 with TRBJ1-1, with 11 bases matching TRBD1. CDR1 is SNHLY and CDR2 is FYNNEI in the germline V gene. The CDR3 covers 13 residues. The V and J ends lost 6 bases and 6 bases, in that order; junction bases with no gene match: 3.

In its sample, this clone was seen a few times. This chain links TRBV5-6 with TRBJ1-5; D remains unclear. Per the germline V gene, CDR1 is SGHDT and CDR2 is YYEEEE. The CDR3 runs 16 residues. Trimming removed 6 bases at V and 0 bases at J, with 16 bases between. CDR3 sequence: CASTKRTGISNQPQHF. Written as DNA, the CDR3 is TGTGCCAGCACCAAACGGACGGGGATTAGCAATCAGCCCCAGCATTTT. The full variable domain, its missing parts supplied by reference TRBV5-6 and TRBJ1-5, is DAGVTQSPTHLIKTRGQQVTLRCSPKSGHDTVSWYQQALGQGPQFIFQYYEEEERQRGNFPDRFSGHQFPNYSSELNVNALLLGDSALYLCASTKRTGISNQPQHFGDGTRLSIL.

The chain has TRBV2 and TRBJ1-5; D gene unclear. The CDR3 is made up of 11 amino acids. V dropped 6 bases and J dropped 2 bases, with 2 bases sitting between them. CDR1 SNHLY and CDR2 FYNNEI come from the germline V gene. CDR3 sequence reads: CASRRNQPQHF. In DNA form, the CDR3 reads TGTGCCAGCAGGCGCAATCAGCCCCAGCATTTT. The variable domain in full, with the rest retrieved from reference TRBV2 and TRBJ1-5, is EPEVTQTPSHQVTQMGQEVILRCVPISNHLYFYWYRQILGQKVEFLVSFYNNEISEKSEIFDDQFSVERPDGSNFTLKIRSTKLEDSAMYFCASRRNQPQHFGDGTRLSIL.

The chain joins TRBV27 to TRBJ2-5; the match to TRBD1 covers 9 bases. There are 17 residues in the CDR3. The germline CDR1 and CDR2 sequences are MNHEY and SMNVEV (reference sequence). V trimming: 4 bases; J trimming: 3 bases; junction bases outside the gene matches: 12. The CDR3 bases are TGTGCCAGCAGTTCCGGGACAGGGATAATGGGGGAAGAGACCCAGTACTTC. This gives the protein CASSSGTGIMGEETQYF.

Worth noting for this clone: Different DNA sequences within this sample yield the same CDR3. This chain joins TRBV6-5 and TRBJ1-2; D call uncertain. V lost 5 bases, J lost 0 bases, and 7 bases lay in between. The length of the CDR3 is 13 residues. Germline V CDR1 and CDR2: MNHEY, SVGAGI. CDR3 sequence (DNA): TGTGCCAGCAGTAGCGGAGCTAACTATGGCTACACCTTC. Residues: CASSSGANYGYTF.

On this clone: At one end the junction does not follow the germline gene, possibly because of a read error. The chain's CDR3 is CASRTGGGNTATQYF. The CDR3 nucleotides read TGTGCCAGCAGGACGGGGGGGGGAAACACAGCTACGCAGTATTTT. The chain links TRBV6-5 to TRBJ2-3; 8 bases map to TRBD2. The CDR3 consists of 15 residues. Germline values: CDR1 MNHEY, CDR2 SVGAGI.

The DNA of the CDR3 is TGTGCCAGCAGTTACTCGAGCGGGGGGGCCTACGAGCAGTACTTC. Protein sequence: CASSYSSGGAYEQYF. The gene calls are TRBV6-5 and TRBJ2-7; 10 bases align to TRBD2. The CDR3 has 15 amino acids. Trimming at V came to 0 bases and at J to 2 bases, leaving 1 base not matched to a gene. The V gene's germline CDR1 is MNHEY and CDR2 SVGAGI.

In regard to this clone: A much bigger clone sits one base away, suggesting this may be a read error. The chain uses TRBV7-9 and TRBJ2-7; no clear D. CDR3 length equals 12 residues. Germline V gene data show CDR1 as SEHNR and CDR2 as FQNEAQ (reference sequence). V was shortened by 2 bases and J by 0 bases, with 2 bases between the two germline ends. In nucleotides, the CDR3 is TGTGCCAGCAGCTTAAACTCCTACGAGCAGTACTTC. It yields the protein CASSLNSYEQYF.

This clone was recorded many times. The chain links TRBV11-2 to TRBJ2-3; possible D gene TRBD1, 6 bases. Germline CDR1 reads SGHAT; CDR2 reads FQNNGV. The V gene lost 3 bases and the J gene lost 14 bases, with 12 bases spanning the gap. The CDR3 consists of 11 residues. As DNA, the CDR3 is TGTGCCAGCAGCTTGGGGGCCCAGGCGTATTTT. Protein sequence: CASSLGAQAYF. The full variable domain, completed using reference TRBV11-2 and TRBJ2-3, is EAGVAQSPRYKIIEKRQSVAFWCNPISGHATLYWYQQILGQGPKLLIQFQNNGVVDDSQLPKDRFSAERLKGVDSTLKIQPAKLEDSAVYLCASSLGAQAYFGPGTRLTVL.

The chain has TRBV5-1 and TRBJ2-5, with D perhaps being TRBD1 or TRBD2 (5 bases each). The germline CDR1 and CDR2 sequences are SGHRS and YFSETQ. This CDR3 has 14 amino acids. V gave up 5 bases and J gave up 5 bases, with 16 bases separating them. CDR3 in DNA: TGCGCCAGCAGAGGCGGACTCGAGGGGGAGACCCAGTACTTC. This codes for CASRGGLEGETQYF. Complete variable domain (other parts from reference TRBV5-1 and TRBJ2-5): KAGVTQTPRYLIKTRGQQVTLSCSPISGHRSVSWYQQTPGQGLQFLFEYFSETQRNKGNFPGRFSGRQFSNSRSEMNVSTLELGDSALYLCASRGGLEGETQYFGPGTRLLVL.

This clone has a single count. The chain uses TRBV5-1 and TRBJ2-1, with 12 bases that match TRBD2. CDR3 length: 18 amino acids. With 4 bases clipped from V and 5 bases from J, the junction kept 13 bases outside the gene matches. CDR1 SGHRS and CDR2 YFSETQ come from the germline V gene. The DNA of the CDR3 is TGCGCCAGCAGCCCAGCGATCTCTAGCGGGGGGGCCAACAATGAGCAGTTCTTC. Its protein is CASSPAISSGGANNEQFF. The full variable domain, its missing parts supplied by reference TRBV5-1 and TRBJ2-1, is KAGVTQTPRYLIKTRGQQVTLSCSPISGHRSVSWYQQTPGQGLQFLFEYFSETQRNKGNFPGRFSGRQFSNSRSEMNVSTLELGDSALYLCASSPAISSGGANNEQFFGPGTRLTVL.